This T cell receptor beta chain was captured in a study of blood T cell repertoires in COVID-19. Profiling relied on immunoSEQ multiplex PCR, and the TCRdb table lists in-frame clones only, not all of them. The sample contains about 88,000 clones, 87% of which appear only once. V was clipped by 0 bases and J by 6 bases; unmatched bases: 8. This CDR3 region has 15 residues. Germline values: CDR1 MNHEY, CDR2 SVGAGI. This sequence was found in a male donor with acute or convalescent COVID-19. Material: peripheral blood. This chain links TRBV6-5 with TRBJ2-7; 7 nucleotides match TRBD1. CDR3 sequence reads: CASSYSTGVVGEQYF. CDR3 bases: TGTGCCAGCAGTTACTCCACAGGGGTGGTAGGCGAGCAGTACTTC.